This TCR beta chain was retrieved from a study of blood T cell repertoires in COVID-19. Data came from immunoSEQ multiplex PCR; TCRdb stores just in-frame clones and leaves some out. The sample consists of some 530,000 clones, approximately 85% of them appearing once. Sequencing used peripheral blood. This TCR came from a human donor in a cohort sampled during active COVID-19.

This chain's CDR3 is CASSSGTSTDTQYF. The CDR3 bases are TGTGCCAGCAGCAGTGGGACTTCCACAGATACGCAGTATTTT. The rearrangement links TRBV9 to TRBJ2-3; maybe TRBD2 (6 bases). The germline V gene encodes CDR1 SGDLS and CDR2 YYNGEE. V lost 4 bases, J lost 2 bases, and 11 bases lay in between. CDR3 length equals 14 residues.